This T cell receptor beta chain was recorded in a study of cytomegalovirus exposure and HLA in healthy donors (dated 2017 in TCRdb). About the investigation overall: An earlier analysis of about 530 of the donors reported 276 Gb of sequence data and 95 million to 130 million unique TCR beta sequences obtained from roughly 170 million T cells. The aim of the study was to test whether cataloging public T cell receptors could identify signatures of past pathogen exposure. Rather than using new phenotypic data, the later analysis identified candidate immune exposures from TCR beta sequences and from how often those sequences occurred across donors. An early release that covered about 600 HLA-typed donors contained approximately 300 gigabases of sequencing data and about 84 million unique TCR sequences. Genome-wide SNP genotypes for about 55% of the roughly 670 donors were used in a later genetic analysis, which treated that subset as a discovery cohort. The study profiled the T cell repertoires of more than 500 subjects by immunosequencing and related them to cytomegalovirus serostatus. On average, roughly 200,000 unique TCR beta nucleotide sequences were sequenced per donor among 350 to 400 genotyped donors of the cohort, with roughly 18% of those sequences being non-productive. The number of donors typed differed by locus, with about 629-630 for A, B, C, DRB1 and DQB1, around 520 for DQA1, some 570 for DPA1, and some 440 for DPB1. To study patterns of TCR occurrence, a later analysis re-analyzed previously published TCR beta repertoires from 600 to 750 donors and added high-resolution HLA genotyping. A handful of DR-DQ haplotypes were treated as single units for association and clustering because of strong linkage in the cohort. To decide whether each TCR beta V gene segment behaved as functional or pseudogenic, an earlier analysis of approximately 600 of the donors relied on high-throughput TCR beta sequencing. Every discovery cohort repertoire had been produced on one sequencing platform. HLA typing covered class I and class II loci at four-digit resolution. Donor age, sex, ethnicity and CMV serostatus were compiled alongside the repertoire data. Besides the first cohort of 500 to 700 subjects, a separate validation cohort made up of 95 to 150 different subjects was used. Of the 350 to 450 genotyped donors, about 84% fell in the genetic ancestry cluster associated with self-reported Caucasian donors. The study combined high-throughput TCR immunosequencing, statistical association of individual TCRs with disease status, and machine learning to predict cytomegalovirus infection status.

As regards this clone: There is no known antigen for this receptor. No much larger clone exists at a distance of one base, and base qualities are not known.

The CDR3 sequence holds 16 residues, the cysteine and phenylalanine included. Of the read, only the CDR3 DNA is kept; its 48 bases are in frame from base 1. After removal of 6 bases from V and 1 base from J, the junction retains 12 bases not matched to a gene. Looking up the germline V gene (reference sequence) yields CDR1 LNHDA and CDR2 SQIVND. The library was built by means of the immunoSEQ multiplex PCR assay. The multiplex PCR relied on a mix of 60 forward primers for TCR Vbeta segments and 13 reverse primers for TCR Jbeta segments. Amplification of the CDR3 region of rearranged TCR beta genes was performed with a multiplex PCR assay on genomic DNA. The amplified TCR beta libraries were sequenced on the Illumina HiSeq System as 87-base-pair reads. Concerning the study's data processing: A later analysis tallied around 82 million unique TCR beta chains across the 666 repertoires, and approximately 9.9 million of those chains were shared by two or more donors. A nearest-neighbor algorithm error-corrected the raw reads and collapsed the reads into unique sequences, merging closely related sequences to remove PCR and sequencing errors. To assign V, D and J gene segments, CDR3 sequences were aligned to IMGT reference sequences. For a sequence to be retained, a match of at least six nucleotides was required to both a V gene segment and a J gene segment. Rearrangements were called productive when the CDR3 lacked stop codons and stayed in frame with V and J; all others were non-productive. Following IMGT convention, CDR3 was defined as the stretch from the second conserved V-encoded cysteine to the conserved J-encoded phenylalanine. Sequences without an unambiguous match to a single V gene segment were excluded from the earlier analysis of approximately 600 of the donors. In an earlier analysis of several hundred of the donors, V segments were called functional above 56.7% productive rearrangements and were called segregating when the between-donor standard deviation exceeded 5%. A statistical classification framework was built for diagnosing cytomegalovirus status from the catalog of TCR beta chain sequences. In a later analysis, V and J genes were assigned by comparing TCR nucleotide sequences against IMGT/GENE-DB human TR gene sequences. Using the TCRdist pipeline, a later analysis assigned CDR3 sequences along with most-parsimonious VDJ recombination scenarios. In a later analysis, each TCR beta chain was defined by its CDR3 amino acid sequence together with its V-gene family, and reads without a unique V-gene family were excluded. A later analysis removed nearly 600 highly shared, low-generation-probability nucleotide sequences to deal with suspected cross-contamination and a sequencing artifact. A later analysis calculated a clonal expansion index for each public chain from normalized within-repertoire ranks of inferred template counts. A later analysis computed generation probabilities with a VDJ recombination model fitted to out-of-frame rearrangements, and checked the results against IGoR. In a later analysis, hypergeometric tests were used to score TCR-TCR, TCR-HLA and TCR-CMV co-occurrence, with a repertoire-size bias correction applied to TCR pairs. In a later analysis, false discovery rates were estimated by permuting HLA or CMV assignments 20 times. In a later analysis, co-occurring TCRs were grouped using DBSCAN, with TCRdist sequence similarity added in when clustering inside HLA-allele-positive subsets. For co-occurrence clustering, repertoires with fewer than 30,000 or more than 120,000 public chains were excluded, along with roughly 5 repertoires with anomalous nucleotide sharing. TCRdb retrieved this table from immuneACCESS and kept in-frame rearrangements only. Not all clones are present; in checked studies, unresolved V genes account for under half, and no reason is known for the remainder. V and J calls plus clone size are reproduced from that table; the DNA served to infer D and trimming. This sample is represented by tens of thousands of clones; 80% of them were singletons. About a third of the sample is in the top ten clones.

The cohort was made up of roughly 670 healthy bone marrow donors. At the time of sampling, all cohort members were nominally healthy, though unrecorded immune exposures were likely present. The donor tested CMV seropositive and was one of the 289 seropositive cohort members. Every donor gave a peripheral blood sample, and the peripheral blood mononuclear cells from that sample were used for TCR beta sequencing. The Qiagen DNeasy Blood Extraction Kit was used to extract genomic DNA from the blood cell samples. General conclusions and limits of the study: Because counts were too low, roughly 17 rarely observed V segments, including chromosome 9 orphons, were left out of the earlier analysis of 500 to 750 of the donors. In vitro tests confirmed that a few of the cytomegalovirus-associated TCR beta chains recognize cytomegalovirus antigens. The classifier was reported to diagnose cytomegalovirus status with high specificity and sensitivity in both the original and validation cohorts. At a false discovery rate of 0.05, a later analysis linked 16,951 TCR beta sequences to specific HLA alleles. It was suggested by the authors that the approach could potentially be generalized to other disease states and immunological phenotypes. For the cohort, immune exposure information was limited to CMV serostatus. Most CMV-associated TCR beta chains appeared to be HLA-restricted in a later analysis, and the HLA associations seemed to be driven largely by CMV exposure. In an earlier analysis of about 540 of the donors, most TCR beta V segments were observed in productive rearrangements about 87% or about 30% of the time, broadly matching IMGT annotations. According to a later genetic analysis, donors in an Asian-associated ancestry cluster had fewer N-insertions in productive TCRs than the roughly 700-donor mean. When HLA alleles, especially DR and DQ, strongly co-occurred, TCR associations were difficult to assign to individual alleles. Because some donors lacked HLA typing at each locus, the association tests relied only on the typed subset. In a later analysis, the rate of TCR association differed among HLA loci, with DRB1 alleles having the most associated TCRs and HLA-C alleles having the fewest. Most TCR sequences were seen in very few donors, while some public TCRs were found in many individuals. Compared with equally common non-associated chains, HLA-associated TCR beta chains in a later analysis were more clonally expanded and had lower generation probabilities. A total of fewer than 200 TCR beta chains were listed by the study as associated with cytomegalovirus. Linkage disequilibrium might explain the correlated functional status among segregating V segments, but an unknown experimental factor could not be ruled out. This cohort had only TCR beta chains sequenced, and the lack of alpha or paired-chain data limited which features could be detected. V-gene and J-gene trimming of TCR beta chains was associated with a missense DCLRE1C variant in a later genetic analysis, and the association was replicated in an independent cohort. Some IMGT-functional V segments, including TRBV6-2 and TRBV6-3, could not be distinguished by the 87-base-pair reads and were therefore excluded. Sequencing depth was assumed to be roughly uniform across donors in the presence/absence analyses, though that assumption may not hold. A later analysis reported that several top co-occurrence clusters appeared linked to parvovirus B19, influenza, CMV and Epstein-Barr virus. A further reported finding was that TCR beta sequences accurately predicted the HLA-A and HLA-B alleles for most subjects in the first cohort. A group of highly shared sequence variants was considered likely to be a technical artifact of the sequencing pipeline.

This clonotype was obtained from a man aged 45-60 years in good health and CMV-seropositive. The sequence is built from TRBV19 and TRBJ2-7, and TRBD2 matches 7 of the central bases. Sequences were obtained from PBMCs. The CDR3 sequence is CASSPPLMGGSYEQYF. The sequence in DNA is TGTGCCAGTAGCCCCCCTCTCATGGGAGGGTCCTACGAGCAGTACTTC.